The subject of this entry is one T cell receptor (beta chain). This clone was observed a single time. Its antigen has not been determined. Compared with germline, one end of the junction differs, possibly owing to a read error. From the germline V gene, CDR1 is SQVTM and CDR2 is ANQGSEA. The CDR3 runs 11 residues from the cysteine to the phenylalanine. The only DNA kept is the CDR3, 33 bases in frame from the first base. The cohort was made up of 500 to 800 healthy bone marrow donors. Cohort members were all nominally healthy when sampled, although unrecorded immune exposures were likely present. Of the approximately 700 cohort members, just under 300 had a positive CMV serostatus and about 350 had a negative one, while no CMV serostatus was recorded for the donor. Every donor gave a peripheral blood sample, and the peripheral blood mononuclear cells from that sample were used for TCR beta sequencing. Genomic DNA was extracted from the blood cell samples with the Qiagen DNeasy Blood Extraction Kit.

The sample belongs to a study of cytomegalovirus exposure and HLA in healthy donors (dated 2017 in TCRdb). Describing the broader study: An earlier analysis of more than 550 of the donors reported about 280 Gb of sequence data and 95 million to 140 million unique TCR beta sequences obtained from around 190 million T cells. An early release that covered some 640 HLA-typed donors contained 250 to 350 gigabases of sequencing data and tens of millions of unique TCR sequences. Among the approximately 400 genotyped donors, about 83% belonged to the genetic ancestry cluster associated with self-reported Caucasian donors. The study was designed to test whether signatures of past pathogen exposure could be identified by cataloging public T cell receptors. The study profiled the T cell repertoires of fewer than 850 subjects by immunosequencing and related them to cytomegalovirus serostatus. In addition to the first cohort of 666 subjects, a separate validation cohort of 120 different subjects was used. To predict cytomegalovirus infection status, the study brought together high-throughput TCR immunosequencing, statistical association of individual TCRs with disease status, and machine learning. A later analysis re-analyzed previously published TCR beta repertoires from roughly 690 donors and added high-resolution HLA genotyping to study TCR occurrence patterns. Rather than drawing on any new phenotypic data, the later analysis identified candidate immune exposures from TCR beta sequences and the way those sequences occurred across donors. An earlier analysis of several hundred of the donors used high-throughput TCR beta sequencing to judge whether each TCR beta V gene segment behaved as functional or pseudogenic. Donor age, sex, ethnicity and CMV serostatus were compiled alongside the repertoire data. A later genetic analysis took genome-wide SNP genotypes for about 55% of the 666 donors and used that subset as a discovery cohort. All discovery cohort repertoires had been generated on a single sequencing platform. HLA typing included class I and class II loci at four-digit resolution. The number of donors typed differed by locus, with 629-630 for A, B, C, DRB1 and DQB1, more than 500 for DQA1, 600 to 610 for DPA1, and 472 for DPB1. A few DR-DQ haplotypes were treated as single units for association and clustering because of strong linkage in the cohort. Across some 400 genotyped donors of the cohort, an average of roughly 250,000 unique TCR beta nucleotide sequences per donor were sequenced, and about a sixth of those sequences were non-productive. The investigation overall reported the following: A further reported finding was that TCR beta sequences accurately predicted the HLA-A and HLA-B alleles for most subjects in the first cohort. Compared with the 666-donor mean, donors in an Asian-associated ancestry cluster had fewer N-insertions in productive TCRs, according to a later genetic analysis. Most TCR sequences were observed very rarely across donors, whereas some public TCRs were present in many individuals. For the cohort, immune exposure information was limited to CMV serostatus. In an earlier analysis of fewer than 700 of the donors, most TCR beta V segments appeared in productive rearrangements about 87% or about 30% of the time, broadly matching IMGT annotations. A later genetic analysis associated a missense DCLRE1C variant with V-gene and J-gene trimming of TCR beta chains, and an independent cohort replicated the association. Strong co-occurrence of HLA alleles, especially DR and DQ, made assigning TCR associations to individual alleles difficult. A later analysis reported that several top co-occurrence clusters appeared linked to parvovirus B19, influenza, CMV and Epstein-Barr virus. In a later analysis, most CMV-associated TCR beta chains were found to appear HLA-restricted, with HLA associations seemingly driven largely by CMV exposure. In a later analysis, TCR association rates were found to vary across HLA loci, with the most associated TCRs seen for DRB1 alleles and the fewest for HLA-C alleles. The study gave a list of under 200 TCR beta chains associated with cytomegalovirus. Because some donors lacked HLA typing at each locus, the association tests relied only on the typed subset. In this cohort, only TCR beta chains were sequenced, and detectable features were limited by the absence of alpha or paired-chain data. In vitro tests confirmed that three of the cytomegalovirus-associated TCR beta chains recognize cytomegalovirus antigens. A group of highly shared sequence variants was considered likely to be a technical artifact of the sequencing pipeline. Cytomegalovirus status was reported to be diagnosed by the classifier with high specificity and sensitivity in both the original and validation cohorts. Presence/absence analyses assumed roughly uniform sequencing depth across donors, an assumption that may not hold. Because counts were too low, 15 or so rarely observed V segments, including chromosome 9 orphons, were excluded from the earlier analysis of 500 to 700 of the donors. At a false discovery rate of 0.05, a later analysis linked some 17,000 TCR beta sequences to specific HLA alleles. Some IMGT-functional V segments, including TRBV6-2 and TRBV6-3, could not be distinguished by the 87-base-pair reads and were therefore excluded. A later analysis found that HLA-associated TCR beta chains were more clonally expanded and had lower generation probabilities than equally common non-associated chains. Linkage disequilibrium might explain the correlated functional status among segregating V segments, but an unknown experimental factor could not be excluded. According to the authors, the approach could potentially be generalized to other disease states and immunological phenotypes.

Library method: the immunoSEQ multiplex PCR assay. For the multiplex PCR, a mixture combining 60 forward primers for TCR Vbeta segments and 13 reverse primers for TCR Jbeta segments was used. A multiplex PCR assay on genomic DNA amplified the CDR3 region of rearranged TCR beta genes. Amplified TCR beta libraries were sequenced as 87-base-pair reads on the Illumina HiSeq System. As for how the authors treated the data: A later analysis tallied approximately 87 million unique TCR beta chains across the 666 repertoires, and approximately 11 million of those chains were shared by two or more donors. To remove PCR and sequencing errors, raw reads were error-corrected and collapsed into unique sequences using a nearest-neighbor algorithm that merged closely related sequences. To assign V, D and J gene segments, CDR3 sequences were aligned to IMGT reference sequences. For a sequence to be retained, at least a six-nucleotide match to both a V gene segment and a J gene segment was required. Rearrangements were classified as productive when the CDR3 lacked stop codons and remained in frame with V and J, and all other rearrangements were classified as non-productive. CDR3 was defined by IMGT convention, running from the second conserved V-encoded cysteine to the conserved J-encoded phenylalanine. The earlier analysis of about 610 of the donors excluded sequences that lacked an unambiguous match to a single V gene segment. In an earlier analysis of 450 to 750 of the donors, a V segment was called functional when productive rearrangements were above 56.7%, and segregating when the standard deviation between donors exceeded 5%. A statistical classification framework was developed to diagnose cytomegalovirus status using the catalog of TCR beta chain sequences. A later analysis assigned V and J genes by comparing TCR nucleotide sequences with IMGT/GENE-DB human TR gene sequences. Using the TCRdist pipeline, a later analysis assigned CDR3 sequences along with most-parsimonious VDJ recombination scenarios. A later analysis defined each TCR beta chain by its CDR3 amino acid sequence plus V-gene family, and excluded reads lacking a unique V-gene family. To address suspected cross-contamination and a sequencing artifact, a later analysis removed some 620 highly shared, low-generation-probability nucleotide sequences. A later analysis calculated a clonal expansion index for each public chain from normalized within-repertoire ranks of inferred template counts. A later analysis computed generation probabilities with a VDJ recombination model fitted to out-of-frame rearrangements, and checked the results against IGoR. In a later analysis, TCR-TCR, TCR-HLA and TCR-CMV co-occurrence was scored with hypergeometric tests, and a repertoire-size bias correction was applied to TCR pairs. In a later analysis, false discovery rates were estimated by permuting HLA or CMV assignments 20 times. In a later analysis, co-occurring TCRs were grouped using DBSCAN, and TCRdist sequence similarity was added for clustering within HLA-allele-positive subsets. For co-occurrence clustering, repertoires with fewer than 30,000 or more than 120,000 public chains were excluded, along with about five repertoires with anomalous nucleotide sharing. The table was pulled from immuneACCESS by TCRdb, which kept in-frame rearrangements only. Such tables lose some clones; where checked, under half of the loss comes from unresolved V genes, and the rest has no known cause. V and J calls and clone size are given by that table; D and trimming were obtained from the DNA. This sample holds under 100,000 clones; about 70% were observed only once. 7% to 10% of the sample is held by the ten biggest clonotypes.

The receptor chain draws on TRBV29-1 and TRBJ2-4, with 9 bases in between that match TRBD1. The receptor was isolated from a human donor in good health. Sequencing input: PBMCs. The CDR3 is CSVEDGGQGLF. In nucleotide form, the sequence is TGCAGCGTTGAAGATGGGGGACAGGGCCTCTTC.